This paragraph reports one T cell receptor beta chain. This sample stems from a study of T cells after yellow fever vaccination. TCR cDNA was made by 5'RACE template switching, adding a universal primer site and UMIs. TCRdb processed the 5' RACE reads anew with MiXCR; each CDR3 protein has one entry. The sample includes 310,000 or so distinct CDR3 sequences, more than 3% seen only once; the top ten take 23%. This CDR3 contains 16 residues. CDR1 is MGHRA, CDR2 YSYEKL, per germline. Losses at the gene ends were 8 bases for V and 1 base for J; bases not matched to a gene: 12. Sequencing was performed on PBMCs, taken on the day of the yellow fever booster vaccination. The chain combines TRBV4-1 with TRBJ2-5; TRBD2 matches 8 bases. The TCR originated in a man younger than 35 who received the YFV17D yellow fever vaccine. The DNA of the CDR3 is TGCGCCAGCGCCCACGGGGCGGGGGGACTCCAAGAGACCCAGTACTTC. Translation gives CASAHGAGGLQETQYF.